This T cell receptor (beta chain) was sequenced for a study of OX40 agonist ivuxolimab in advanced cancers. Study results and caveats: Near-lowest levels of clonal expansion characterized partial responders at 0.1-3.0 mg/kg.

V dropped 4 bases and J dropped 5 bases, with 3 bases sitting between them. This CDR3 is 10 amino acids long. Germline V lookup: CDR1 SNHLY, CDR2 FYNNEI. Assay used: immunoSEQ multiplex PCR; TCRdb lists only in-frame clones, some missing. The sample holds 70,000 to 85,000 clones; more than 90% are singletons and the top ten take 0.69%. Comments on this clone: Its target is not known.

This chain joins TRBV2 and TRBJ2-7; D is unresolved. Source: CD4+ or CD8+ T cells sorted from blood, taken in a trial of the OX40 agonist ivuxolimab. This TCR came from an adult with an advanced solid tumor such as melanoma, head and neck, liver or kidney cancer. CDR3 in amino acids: CASSAHEQYF. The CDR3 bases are TGTGCCAGCAGTGCCCACGAGCAGTACTTC. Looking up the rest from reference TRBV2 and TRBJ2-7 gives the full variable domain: EPEVTQTPSHQVTQMGQEVILRCVPISNHLYFYWYRQILGQKVEFLVSFYNNEISEKSEIFDDQFSVERPDGSNFTLKIRSTKLEDSAMYFCASSAHEQYFGPGTRLTVT.